The next 6 T cell receptor beta chains were all read from a single sample in a study of tumor-infiltrating lymphocytes in primary liver carcinoma. A constant-region primer served to make TCR beta cDNA from roughly 460 ng total RNA. Researchers made the TCR beta libraries by running three nested multiplex PCR rounds with slightly modified ARM-PCR. It was with TRBV1-TRBV30 forward primers and a C-beta reverse primer that the first two PCR rounds were run, at roughly 9 cycles each. MiXCR, applied by TCRdb to the multiplex PCR reads, yields one record per CDR3 protein. The sample consists of approximately 310,000 distinct CDR3 sequences, about 62% of them appearing once. Blood RNA was derived from unsorted whole blood, and germline DNA was extracted too. Input material: peripheral blood. These receptors were collected from a middle-aged man with primary liver carcinoma and hepatitis B virus infection.

This clonotype was counted many times. This chain joins TRBV4-2 and TRBJ1-4; D is uncertain. The V end was cut by 3 bases, the J end by 7 bases, with 9 bases between. The CDR3 runs to 13 residues. In germline, CDR1 is LGHNA, CDR2 YNFKEQ. In nucleotides, the CDR3 is TGTGCCAGCAGCCAGCCCCACCGTGAAAAACTGTTTTTT. As protein: CASSQPHREKLFF.

Notes on this clonotype: Because it lacks the conserved phenylalanine or tryptophan at the end, this CDR3 is likely a read error. The chain links TRBV6-2 or TRBV6-3 to TRBJ1-5, with unresolved D. The germline CDR1 and CDR2 sequences are MNHEY and SVGEGT. Trimming cost V 7 bases and J 1 base, with 14 bases left between them. The CDR3 extends over 15 amino acids. The CDR3: CASTSVPMSNQPQHL. For the CDR3, the DNA is TGTGCCAGCACCTCGGTCCCCATGAGCAATCAGCCCCAGCATCTT.

This clonotype was found many times. The chain uses TRBV4-2 and TRBJ1-1; D is unclear. Germline lookup yields CDR1 LGHNA and CDR2 YNFKEQ. Trimming removed 0 bases from V and 5 bases from J, with 13 bases in between. This CDR3 spans 15 amino acids. CDR3 region: CASSQEPGRPTEAFF. CDR3 DNA: TGTGCCAGCAGCCAAGAACCTGGGCGTCCTACTGAAGCTTTCTTT.

This clonotype was found once. One end of the junction is discordant with germline, which a read error may explain. The rearrangement joins TRBV14 to TRBJ1-1, with D possibly TRBD1 on 5 matching bases. This CDR3 region has 13 residues. Germline loops: CDR1 SGHDN, CDR2 FVKESK. The CDR3 DNA follows: TGTGCCAGCAGCCTCTGGGGGGGGACTGGAGCTTTCTTT. It specifies CASSLWGGTGAFF.

V and J are TRBV11-2 and TRBJ2-1; 10 bases fit TRBD2. This CDR3 contains 17 residues. The junction had 4 bases not matched to a gene; V was cut back by 1 base and J by 1 base. Germline lookup yields CDR1 SGHAT and CDR2 FQNNGV. The DNA of the CDR3 is TGTGCCAGCAGCTTAGGGGGACTAGCGTGTTCCTACAATGAGCAGTTCTTC. It codes for CASSLGGLACSYNEQFF.

In its sample, this clonotype was seen many times. The chain links TRBV4-2 to TRBJ2-2, with D uncertain. Trimming took off 0 bases at V and 1 base at J, with 3 bases between the two ends. The CDR3 is 14 residues long. Germline V gene data show CDR1 as LGHNA and CDR2 as YNFKEQ. The CDR3 protein is CASSQEVNTGELFF. The DNA of the CDR3 is TGTGCCAGCAGCCAAGAAGTGAACACCGGGGAGCTGTTTTTT.